One sample yielded the 28 T cell receptor beta chains listed below, sequenced in a study of fetal regulatory T cell absence and autoimmunity. The repertoire was sequenced with immunoSEQ multiplex PCR; TCRdb's copy has only in-frame clones and lacks some. Of about 95,000 clones listed, 60% to 80% were seen once; the top ten hold 2%. The sample was pancreas tissue. All receptors derive from a male donor with IPEX syndrome.

CDR3 residues: CASSQDDTGYEQYF. The CDR3 coding sequence is TGTGCCAGCAGCCAAGACGACACGGGATACGAGCAGTACTTC. J is TRBJ2-7 and V is TRBV4-2, with D tentatively TRBD2 (5 bases). Trimming took 0 bases from V and 4 from J, leaving 10 bases between them. The CDR3 totals 14 residues. Germline V CDR1 and CDR2: LGHNA, YNFKEQ.

The chain joins TRBV29-1 to TRBJ1-2; 8 nucleotides agree with TRBD1. J gave up 7 bases and V 5 bases, and 3 bases lay outside the gene matches. Germline lookup yields CDR1 SQVTM and CDR2 ANQGSEA. The CDR3 is 11 residues long. The CDR3 region is CSVPDRGGYTF. CDR3 DNA sequence: TGCAGCGTTCCAGACAGGGGTGGCTACACCTTC. The complete variable domain, with remaining parts taken from reference TRBV29-1 and TRBJ1-2, reads SAVISQKPSRDICQRGTSLTIQCQVDSQVTMMFWYRQQPGQSLTLIATANQGSEATYESGFVIDKFPISRPNLTFSTLTVSNMSPEDSSIYLCSVPDRGGYTFGSGTRLTVV.

This chain joins TRBV7-9 and TRBJ2-2; 8 bases are shared with TRBD2. The V gene's germline CDR1 is SEHNR and CDR2 FQNEAQ (reference sequence). J was trimmed by 4 bases and V by 5 bases; bases with no gene match: 15. The CDR3 covers 18 residues. Here the CDR3 DNA reads TGTGCCAGCAGCCTCAGCCCTCGGGAGGGATTCTTCACCGGGGAGCTGTTTTTT. Translation gives CASSLSPREGFFTGELFF.

CDR3 residues: CASSDHFLNTEAFF. The CDR3 bases are TGTGCCAGCAGTGACCACTTTTTGAACACTGAAGCTTTCTTT. V gene TRBV2 combines with J gene TRBJ1-1; D unclear. The CDR3 runs to 14 residues. Trimming removed 3 bases at V and 0 bases at J, with 8 bases between. Germline lookup yields CDR1 SNHLY and CDR2 FYNNEI.

This clone was counted a few times. CDR3 DNA: TGTGCCAGCAGTTCCCGGGACCACCTCTCCTACGAGCAGTACTTC. It yields the protein CASSSRDHLSYEQYF. This sequence joins TRBV27 and TRBJ2-7, with D perhaps assigned TRBD1 or TRBD2 (5 bases each). Trimming removed 4 bases from V and 0 bases from J, with 13 bases in between. There are 15 residues in the CDR3. In germline, CDR1 is MNHEY, CDR2 SMNVEV (reference sequence).

As DNA, the CDR3 is TGTGCCATCAGTGAGGGACTAGCGGGGGTCCTCCAAGAGACCCAGTACTTC. Translated, it gives CAISEGLAGVLQETQYF. This chain connects TRBV10-3 to TRBJ2-5, with 13 positions matching TRBD2. The CDR3 has 17 residues. The J segment lost 1 base and the V segment lost 2 bases, leaving 4 bases of the junction unmatched. The germline V gene encodes CDR1 ENHRY and CDR2 SYGVKD.

V gene TRBV25-1 combines with J gene TRBJ2-3, with 8 positions matching TRBD2. J was trimmed by 4 bases and V by 2 bases; bases with no gene match: 2. This CDR3 is built from 14 residues. Germline V gene data show CDR1 as MGHDK and CDR2 as SYGVNS. CDR3 sequence reads: CASSEPGGPDTQYF. The CDR3 bases are TGTGCCAGCAGTGAACCGGGAGGGCCAGATACGCAGTATTTT.

The chain uses TRBV30 and TRBJ1-5; D possibly corresponds to TRBD1 (5 bases). CDR3 length equals 13 residues. The germline V gene has CDR1 GTSNPN and CDR2 SVGIG (reference sequence). Trimming left V 1 base short and J 2 bases short, with 6 bases between. CDR3 in amino acids: CAWSEQGNQPQHF. In DNA form, the CDR3 reads TGTGCCTGGAGTGAACAGGGCAATCAGCCCCAGCATTTT.

J is TRBJ1-4 and V is TRBV19, with D hard to call. Trimming removed 5 bases at V and 5 bases at J, with 15 bases between. Germline loops: CDR1 LNHDA, CDR2 SQIVND (reference sequence). The CDR3 loop spans 15 amino acids. The DNA of the CDR3 is TGTGCCAGTAGTTTTTACAGCGGACTAAATGAAAAACTGTTTTTT. Protein product: CASSFYSGLNEKLFF.

The sample holds one count of this clone. V is TRBV19 and J is TRBJ1-5; 10 bases are shared with TRBD1. This CDR3 has 14 amino acids. Unmatched junction bases numbered 5, after V lost 6 bases and J lost 6 bases. Germline CDR1 reads LNHDA; CDR2 reads SQIVND (reference sequence). Written as DNA, the CDR3 is TGTGCCAGTAGAGACAGGGGGCTGTTTCAGCCCCAGCATTTT. Translated, it gives CASRDRGLFQPQHF.

This clone occurred a few times. The CDR3 DNA reads TGTGCTAGTGGTTTGACCCCAGGGGGCTACGAGCAGTACTTC. Protein: CASGLTPGGYEQYF. The V call is TRBV12-5, the J call TRBJ2-7; TRBD1 aligns across 7 bases. Germline CDR1 LGHNT, CDR2 FRNRAP. J lost 3 bases, V lost 2 bases, and 4 bases had no gene match. This CDR3 has 14 amino acids.

This chain connects TRBV7-9 to TRBJ2-3, with 8 bases fitting TRBD2. The CDR3 is 16 amino acids. Germline V gene sequence: CDR1 SEHNR, CDR2 FQNEAQ (reference sequence). Trimming at V came to 2 bases and at J to 2 bases, leaving 6 bases not matched to a gene. The CDR3 DNA is TGTGCCAGCAGCTTATGGGCGGGGGGAACCACAGATACGCAGTATTTT. It yields the protein CASSLWAGGTTDTQYF.

V usage is TRBV5-6 and J usage is TRBJ2-2; TRBD2 matches at 9 bases. V shed 0 bases, J shed 5 bases, and the junction held 8 bases outside the gene matches. The CDR3 is 17 amino acids. Germline CDR1 SGHDT, CDR2 YYEEEE. The CDR3 DNA follows: TGTGCCAGCAGCTTGGTATCTGCTAGCGGGATTACCGGGGAGCTGTTTTTT. Protein: CASSLVSASGITGELFF.

The V and J genes are TRBV29-1 and TRBJ1-1, with D possibly being TRBD1 (5 bases). This CDR3 is built from 13 residues. Germline values: CDR1 SQVTM, CDR2 ANQGSEA. V lost 3 bases and J 7 bases, leaving 15 bases between the germline ends. CDR3 amino acids: CSVDGRAGYEAFF. The CDR3 coding sequence is TGCAGCGTTGACGGCAGGGCGGGGTATGAAGCTTTCTTT.

This clone was seen a handful of times. V is TRBV6-6 and J is TRBJ2-7; no clear D gene. The germline CDR1 and CDR2 sequences are MNHNY and SVGAGI (reference sequence). This CDR3 has 9 amino acids. Here the CDR3 DNA reads TGTGACGGGCCCTACGAGCAGTACTTC. It translates to CDGPYEQYF.

This chain joins TRBV4-3 and TRBJ2-2; TRBD2 is a possible D gene (6 bases). From germline, CDR1 is LGHNA and CDR2 YSLEER. Trimming left V 0 bases short and J 3 bases short, with 8 bases between. The CDR3 has 15 amino acids. The CDR3 spells CASSQERDYTGELFF. CDR3 sequence (DNA): TGCGCCAGCAGCCAAGAACGGGACTACACCGGGGAGCTGTTTTTT.

The chain links TRBV5-6 to TRBJ2-3; 7 positions agree with TRBD2. V gave up 4 bases and J gave up 4 bases; unmatched junction bases: 9. CDR1 and CDR2 (germline): SGHDT, YYEEEE. The CDR3 has 15 residues. This CDR3 reads CASSLRELGPDTQYF. The CDR3 DNA sequence: TGTGCCAGCAGCCTGCGGGAGTTGGGGCCAGATACGCAGTATTTT.

CDR3 bases: TGTGCCAGCAGTCATCCGGGACAGGGAACCTACGAGCAGTACTTC. The encoded protein is CASSHPGQGTYEQYF. This sequence joins TRBV7-9 and TRBJ2-7, with 9 bases matching TRBD1. After removal of 6 bases from V and 2 bases from J, the junction contained 8 bases not matched to a gene. This CDR3 spans 15 amino acids. Germline CDR1 SEHNR, CDR2 FQNEAQ (reference sequence).

The chain joins TRBV11-2 to TRBJ2-3; D unclear. V gave up 6 bases and J gave up 7 bases, with 14 bases separating them. The CDR3 runs 13 residues. Germline CDR1 reads SGHAT; CDR2 reads FQNNGV. The CDR3 sequence is CASRSWSRNTQYF. Here the CDR3 DNA reads TGTGCCAGCAGGAGTTGGTCCAGAAATACGCAGTATTTT. Full variable domain (remainder filled in from reference TRBV11-2 and TRBJ2-3): EAGVAQSPRYKIIEKRQSVAFWCNPISGHATLYWYQQILGQGPKLLIQFQNNGVVDDSQLPKDRFSAERLKGVDSTLKIQPAKLEDSAVYLCASRSWSRNTQYFGPGTRLTVL.

The chain carries TRBV4-3 and TRBJ2-1, with 7 bases fitting TRBD2. Germline V lookup: CDR1 LGHNA, CDR2 YSLEER. The CDR3 has 14 amino acids. Trimming cost V 0 bases and J 9 bases; bases outside gene matches: 5. Here the CDR3 reads CASSQDRLAGEQFF. In DNA form, the CDR3 reads TGCGCCAGCAGCCAAGATCGACTAGCAGGTGAGCAGTTCTTC.

This clone was seen only a few times. The genes are TRBV13 and TRBJ2-7; D could derive from TRBD1 or TRBD2 (5 bases each). Trimming took 6 bases from V and 2 from J, leaving 11 bases between them. The CDR3 has 13 residues. The germline V gene has CDR1 PRHDT and CDR2 FYEKMQ (reference sequence). As DNA, the CDR3 is TGTGCCAGCAGTTGGGGACGGCCCTACGAGCAGTACTTC. This gives the protein CASSWGRPYEQYF.

The chain links TRBV27 to TRBJ2-1, with 7 bases matching TRBD1. V lost 2 bases and J lost 6; bases outside the gene matches: 4. From germline, CDR1 is MNHEY and CDR2 SMNVEV (reference sequence). This CDR3 has 14 residues. CDR3: CASSLHRGVNEQFF. The CDR3 coding sequence is TGTGCCAGCAGTTTACACAGGGGAGTCAATGAGCAGTTCTTC.

In its sample, this clone was seen a few times. The V call is TRBV7-2, the J call TRBJ2-3; 9 positions match TRBD2. V was pared by 1 base and J by 4 bases, with 0 bases of the junction left unmatched. CDR1 is SGHTA, CDR2 FQGNSA, per germline. This CDR3 is 14 amino acids long. The chain's CDR3 is CASSLERGADTQYF. The CDR3, as DNA: TGTGCCAGCAGCTTAGAGCGGGGGGCAGATACGCAGTATTTT.

The chain couples TRBV27 to TRBJ2-2; no firm D call. The CDR3 is 14 amino acids. Germline CDR1 MNHEY, CDR2 SMNVEV (reference sequence). V gave up 2 bases and J gave up 7 bases, with 11 bases separating them. The DNA of the CDR3 is TGTGCCAGCAGTTTAGATTGGGTCATCGGGGAGCTGTTTTTT. This codes for CASSLDWVIGELFF.

The DNA of the CDR3 is TGCGCCAGCAGCATCCGGGACGGAGCCTACGAGCAGTACTTC. It encodes CASSIRDGAYEQYF. This chain links TRBV5-1 with TRBJ2-7; either TRBD1 or TRBD2 may fit D (5 bases each). The CDR3 is made up of 14 amino acids. Germline V CDR1 and CDR2: SGHRS, YFSETQ. V lost 4 bases and J lost 2, with 13 bases in between.

The rearrangement joins TRBV6-4 to TRBJ1-5; 12 nucleotides agree with TRBD1. After removal of 4 bases from V and 3 bases from J, the junction contained 4 bases not matched to a gene. Germline CDR1 reads MRHNA; CDR2 reads SNTAGT. This CDR3 contains 16 residues. In DNA form, the CDR3 reads TGTGCCAGCAGTGCCGGGACAGGGGGCATCAATCAGCCCCAGCATTTT. It translates to CASSAGTGGINQPQHF.

The chain combines TRBV4-1 with TRBJ1-5; maybe TRBD1 (6 bases). Trimming removed 0 bases from V and 4 bases from J, with 10 bases in between. This CDR3 has 15 amino acids. The germline V gene has CDR1 MGHRA and CDR2 YSYEKL. The CDR3, as DNA: TGCGCCAGCAGCCAAGATGGGGGGGCGAATCAGCCCCAGCATTTT. Translating gives CASSQDGGANQPQHF.

The chain uses TRBV5-5 and TRBJ2-3; D is unresolved. CDR3 size: 12 residues. The V gene's germline CDR1 is SGHKS and CDR2 YYEKEE (reference sequence). The ends were cut back, 0 bases at V and 5 bases at J, with 4 bases in the middle. The CDR3 is CASSLVIDTQYF. CDR3 coding DNA: TGTGCCAGCAGCTTGGTAATAGATACGCAGTATTTT.